The table lists the clone carrying this T cell receptor (beta chain) with a few counts. Deletions cut 0 bases from V and 4 bases from J, with 13 bases between. Germline CDR1 reads ENHRY; CDR2 reads SYGVKD. This CDR3 has 16 amino acids. This record belongs to a study of blood T cells in healthy people across ages. Together with a sample-barcoded 5' primer, a J-beta primer mix was included in a second PCR lasting about 6 to 11 cycles. TCRdb reprocessed the 5' RACE reads with MiXCR, giving one entry per CDR3 protein. The table shows about 780,000 distinct CDR3 sequences, with around 62% occurring only once.

The sequenced sample was blood. This chain joins TRBV10-3 and TRBJ1-5, with D unclear. The TCR comes from a young man in good health. The CDR3 loop reads CAISESAGGGNQPQHF. In DNA form, the CDR3 reads TGTGCCATCAGTGAGTCTGCAGGTGGTGGAAATCAGCCCCAGCATTTT.